This TCR beta chain emerged from a study of T-cell reconstitution after alpha-beta-depleted transplantation in children (TCRdb year 2016). Background on the whole study: Using TCR repertoire profiling, the study quantitatively followed how T-cell immune reconstitution unfolded in children after TCRalphabeta/CD19-depleted allogeneic hematopoietic cell transplantation. General conclusions and limits of the study: The apparently early alphabetaT-cell count recovery about two months after transplant was reportedly dependent on only several hundred rapidly expanded clones derived from non-depleted graft cells. In some patients, the high TCRbeta diversity seen at day 60 was put down to recipient T cells and intrathymic progenitors that had survived conditioning. Over the following months the frequencies of hyperexpanded clones went down, and after one year T-cell counts and TCRbeta diversity were mostly credited to newly produced T cells.

The treatment or condition label, read with the paper, signifies: allogeneic hematopoietic cell transplantation with graft depleted of TCRalphabeta T cells and CD19 B cells. Transplant recipients were children who received TCRalphabeta/CD19-depleted allogeneic hematopoietic cell grafts. Library generation was performed with PCR. Instrument used: Illumina HiSeq 2500. To normalize quantification of the TCRbeta repertoire, the TCR libraries were built with molecular barcoding that relied on unique molecular identifiers. The public reads were reanalyzed by TCRdb: fastp trimming at Q25, MiXCR alignment, in-frame beta chains only. CDR3 protein duplicates are merged, each entry listing the most common genes and DNA. This sample holds 700,000 to 950,000 distinct CDR3 sequences; roughly 15% were observed only once. The ten most abundant clones make up approximately 5% of the sample. The sample holds a few counts of this clonotype. Its specific antigen is unknown. No per-base quality is available; no much larger clone lies one base away.

Including cysteine and phenylalanine, the CDR3 has 15 amino acids. The read is trimmed to its CDR3 DNA, 45 bases read in frame from base 1. For this chain, trimming is 3 bases at the V end and 6 bases at the J end, and the number of junction bases without a gene match is 10. The sequences come from PBMCs, mostly from graft donor cells, collected 360 days after TCRalphabeta/CD19-depleted stem cell transplant. This receptor chain uses TRBV12-3 or TRBV12-4 and TRBJ2-5; TRBD2 fits 7 bases in the junction. The sequence derives from a male patient younger than 18 who had a stem cell transplant for acute lymphoblastic leukemia, so the T cells may come from the graft donor. The CDR3 reads as follows: CASSLKTGGSKTQYF. The DNA is as follows: TGTGCCAGCAGTTTGAAAACGGGAGGTAGCAAGACCCAGTACTTC.